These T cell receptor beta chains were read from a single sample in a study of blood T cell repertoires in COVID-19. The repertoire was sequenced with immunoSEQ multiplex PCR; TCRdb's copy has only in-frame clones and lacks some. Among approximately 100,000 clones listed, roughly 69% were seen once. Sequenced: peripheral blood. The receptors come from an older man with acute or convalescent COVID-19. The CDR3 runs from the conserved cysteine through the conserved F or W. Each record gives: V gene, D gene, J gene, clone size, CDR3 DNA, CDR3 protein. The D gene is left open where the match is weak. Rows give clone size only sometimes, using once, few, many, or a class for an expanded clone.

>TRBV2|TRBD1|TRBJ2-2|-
TGTGCCAGCAGTGAAACAGGGGACACCGGGGAGCTGTTTTTT
CASSETGDTGELFF
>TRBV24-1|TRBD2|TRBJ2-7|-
TGTGCCACCAGCGGGGGGGCCGAGCAGTACTTC
CATSGGAEQYF
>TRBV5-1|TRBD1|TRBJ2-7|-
TGCGCCAGCAGCTTGGCGCGTCAGGGGGAGAGAAACGAGCAGTACTTC
CASSLARQGERNEQYF
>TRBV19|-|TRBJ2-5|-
TGTGCAACTGGGCCCGGTGAGACCCAGTACTTC
CATGPGETQYF
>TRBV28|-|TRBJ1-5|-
TGTGCCAGCAGTTTCCTCACCGCAGGGACAAGCAATCAGCCCCAGCATTTT
CASSFLTAGTSNQPQHF
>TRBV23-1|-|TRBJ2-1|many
TGCGCCAGCAGTCAAAACCCAGAGGCGGGGAGGTTTCTCTCCTACAATGAGCAGTTCTTC
CASSQNPEAGRFLSYNEQFF
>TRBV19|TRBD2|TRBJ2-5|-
TGTGCTCCCGGGGGGTGGGAGACCCAGTACTTC
CAPGGWETQYF
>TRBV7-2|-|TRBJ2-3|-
TGTGCCAGCAGCTTGTGGGGGCGAGCCACAGATACGCAGTATTTT
CASSLWGRATDTQYF
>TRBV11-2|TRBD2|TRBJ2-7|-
TGTGCCAGCAGCTTAGAGGATTTGGGGGGACTAGCGGGTAGAACCTACGAGCAGTACTTC
CASSLEDLGGLAGRTYEQYF
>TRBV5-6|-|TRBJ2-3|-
TGTGCCAGCAGCTTGGAGCGGTTAAATACGCAGTATTTT
CASSLERLNTQYF
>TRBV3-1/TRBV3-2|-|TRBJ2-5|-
TGTGCCAGCAGCCAAGCCGGCGGGGCGGGACGTGAGACCCAGTACTTC
CASSQAGGAGRETQYF
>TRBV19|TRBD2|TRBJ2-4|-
TGTGCCAGTAGTATCGAACTCGGGGGGAAGGGTCAGTACTTC
CASSIELGGKGQYF
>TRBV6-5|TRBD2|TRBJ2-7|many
TGTGCCAGCAGTTTGGCGGGAGTAGGAAACTACGAGCAGTACTTC
CASSLAGVGNYEQYF
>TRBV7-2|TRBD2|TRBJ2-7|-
TGTGCCAGCAGTCGAGATACCGGGACTAGCGGGAGGGAGCAGTACTTC
CASSRDTGTSGREQYF
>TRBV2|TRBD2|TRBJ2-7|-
TGTGCCAGCAGCATCCGGACTAGCGGGAGGGCCATCAACGAGCAGTACTTC
CASSIRTSGRAINEQYF
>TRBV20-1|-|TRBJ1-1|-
TGCAGTCCAAAGCTCCGGACAGTGAGTTTCTTT
CSPKLRTVSFF
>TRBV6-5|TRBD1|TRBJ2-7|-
TGTGCCAGCAGTTTCAGGGGGCAACGAAACGAGCAGTACTTC
CASSFRGQRNEQYF
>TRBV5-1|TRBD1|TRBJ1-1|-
TGCGCCAGCAGCTCCCAGACAGGGGCCACTGAAGCTTTCTTT
CASSSQTGATEAFF
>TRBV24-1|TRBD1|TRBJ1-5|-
TGTGCCACCAGTCCACAGGGGGGGAAACAGCCCCAGCATTTT
CATSPQGGKQPQHF
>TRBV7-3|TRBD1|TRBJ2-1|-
TGTGCCAGCAGCCTCGGGACAGGGGGCCGTGAGCAGTTCTTC
CASSLGTGGREQFF
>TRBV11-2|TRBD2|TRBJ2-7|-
TGTGCCAGCAGCTTGGGGGGGGTCGAGCAGTACTTC
CASSLGGVEQYF
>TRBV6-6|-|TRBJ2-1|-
TGTGCCAGCAGTTACATAGATGAGCAGTTCTTC
CASSYIDEQFF
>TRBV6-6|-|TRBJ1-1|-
TGTGCCAGCAACCGGGGGGGGAGAGAAGCTTTCTTT
CASNRGGREAFF
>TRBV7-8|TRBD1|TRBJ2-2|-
TGTGCCAGCAGCCCCCGCCCGGGACAGGGTGGGCCCGGGGAGCTGTTTTTT
CASSPRPGQGGPGELFF
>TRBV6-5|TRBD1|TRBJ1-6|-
TGTGCCAGCAGTCCGACAGGGGAGCACTCACCCCTCCACTTT
CASSPTGEHSPLHF
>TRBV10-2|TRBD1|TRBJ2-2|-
TGCGCCGGGCGAAGGACAGGGCCGGACACCGGGGAGCTGTTTTTT
CAGRRTGPDTGELFF
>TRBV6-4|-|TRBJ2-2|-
TGTGCCAGCAGTGACAGGACTACCGGGGAGCTGTTTTTT
CASSDRTTGELFF
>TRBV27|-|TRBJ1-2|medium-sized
TGTGCCAGCAGTAATCAGGTTAACTATGGCTACACCTTC
CASSNQVNYGYTF
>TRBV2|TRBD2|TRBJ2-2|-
TGTGCCAGCCAGGGACTAGCGGGACTTACTGGGGAGCTGTTTTTT
CASQGLAGLTGELFF
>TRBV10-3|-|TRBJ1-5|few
TGTGCCATCGGGGACATTGATCAGCCCCAGCATTTT
CAIGDIDQPQHF
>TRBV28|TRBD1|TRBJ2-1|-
TGTGCCAGCAGCCCAGGACAGGGCGTATACAATGAGCAGTTCTTC
CASSPGQGVYNEQFF
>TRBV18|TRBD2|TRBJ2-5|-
TGTGCCAGCTCACCAAGGAGTAGCGGGAGGGCCACGGGAGAGACCCAGTACTTC
CASSPRSSGRATGETQYF
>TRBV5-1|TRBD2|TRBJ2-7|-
TGCGCCAGCAGCTTGGTAGCGGGTACGGATGAGCAGTACTTC
CASSLVAGTDEQYF
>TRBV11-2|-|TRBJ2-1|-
TGTGCCAGCAGCTTATACGCGGTGGCAGGGTGGAATGAGCAGTTCTTC
CASSLYAVAGWNEQFF
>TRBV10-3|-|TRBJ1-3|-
TGTGCCAGCAGCCGTGGGCAGGACATCTCTGGAAACACCATATATTTT
CASSRGQDISGNTIYF
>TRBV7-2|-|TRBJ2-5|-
TGTGCCAGCAGCTTGACAAGGGGAGAGACCCAGTACTTC
CASSLTRGETQYF
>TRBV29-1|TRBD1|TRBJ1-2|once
TGCAGCGCCTCCGGGGACAGGGGGCTTGACTATGGCTACACCTTC
CSASGDRGLDYGYTF
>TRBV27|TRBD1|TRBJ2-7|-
TGTGCCAGCATAGGGCAAGGGCAGGGGGCTTACGAGCAGTACTTC
CASIGQGQGAYEQYF
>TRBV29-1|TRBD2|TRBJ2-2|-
TGCAGCGTTGGACTAGCGGGGACCGGGGAGCTGTTTTTT
CSVGLAGTGELFF
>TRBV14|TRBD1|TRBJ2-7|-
TGTGCCAGCAGCCAACGGACAGGTGGGCCGGGGGAGCAGTACTTC
CASSQRTGGPGEQYF
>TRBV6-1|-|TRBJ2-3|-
TGTGCCAGCAGTGAAATCGGGGTCCCTAGCACAGATACGCAGTATTTT
CASSEIGVPSTDTQYF
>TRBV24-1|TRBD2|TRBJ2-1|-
TGTGCCACCAGTGACCAAAGTCTAGCGGGAGGGCCAGTCCGGCAGTTCTTC
CATSDQSLAGGPVRQFF
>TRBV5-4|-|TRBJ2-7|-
TGTGCCAGCAGCGAAGGGACAAGCGGAGAGCAGTACTTC
CASSEGTSGEQYF
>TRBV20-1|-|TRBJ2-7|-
TGCAGTGTCTCCCGACTAGACGAGCAGTACTTC
CSVSRLDEQYF
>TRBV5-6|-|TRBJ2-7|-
TGTGCCAGCAGCTTTCAGGACTACGAGCAGTACTTC
CASSFQDYEQYF
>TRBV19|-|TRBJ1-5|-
TGTGCCAGTATCGGGGACACGGGGCGTAGCAATCAGCCCCAGCATTTT
CASIGDTGRSNQPQHF
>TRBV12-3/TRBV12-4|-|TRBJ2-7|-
TGTGCCAGCAGGGTTTCGGGGGGCCGGGAGCAGTACTTC
CASRVSGGREQYF
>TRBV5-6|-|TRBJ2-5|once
TGTGCCAGCAGCTTGCGGTACAGGATCCAAGAGACCCAGTACTTC
CASSLRYRIQETQYF
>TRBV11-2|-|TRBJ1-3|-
TGTGCCAGCAGCTTCGTCGCTGGAAACACCATATATTTT
CASSFVAGNTIYF
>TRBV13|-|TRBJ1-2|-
TGTGCCAGCAGTCCCCTAAGAGATGGCTACACCTTC
CASSPLRDGYTF
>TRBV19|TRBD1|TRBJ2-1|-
TGTGCCAGTAGCGATCCCAGGACAGGGGGGACCTACAATGAGCAGTTCTTC
CASSDPRTGGTYNEQFF
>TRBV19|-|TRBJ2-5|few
TGTGCCAGTAGTACTAGGAGAGGGTTCCAAGAGACCCAGTACTTC
CASSTRRGFQETQYF
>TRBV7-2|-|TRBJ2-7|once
TGTGCCAGCAGCTTAGTTGCAGTCAGCTCCTACGAGCAGTACTTC
CASSLVAVSSYEQYF
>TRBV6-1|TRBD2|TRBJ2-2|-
TGTGCCAGCAGTGCCGCTAGCGGGAGAGGGATCGGGGAGCTGTTTTTT
CASSAASGRGIGELFF
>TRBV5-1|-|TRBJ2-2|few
TGCGCCAGCAGCTTTCTACCAGGAAGCGGGGAGCTGTTTTTT
CASSFLPGSGELFF
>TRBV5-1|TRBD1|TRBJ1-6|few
TGCGCCAGCAGCTCGGGACAGGGGGAATATTCACCCCTCCACTTT
CASSSGQGEYSPLHF
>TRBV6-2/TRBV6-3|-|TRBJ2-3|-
TGTGCCAGCAGCACAAAGGTCCGCGGGGGCACAGATACGCAGTATTTT
CASSTKVRGGTDTQYF
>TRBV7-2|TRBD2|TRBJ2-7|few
TGTGCCAGCAGCCTCGGGAGGGCATGGGAGCAGTACTTC
CASSLGRAWEQYF
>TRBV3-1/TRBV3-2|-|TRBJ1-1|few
TGTGCCAGCAGCCAGGACAGTCGGGGCACTGAAGCTTTCTTT
CASSQDSRGTEAFF
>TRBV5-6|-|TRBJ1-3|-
TGTGCCAGCAGCTTGGGCCAGAACTCTGGAAACACCATATATTTT
CASSLGQNSGNTIYF